The rows below give T cell receptor beta chains drawn from one sample of a study of blood T cells in healthy people across ages. In TCRdb, the 5' RACE reads were re-called with MiXCR into one record per CDR3 protein. The sample consists of some 640,000 distinct CDR3 sequences, around 31% of them appearing once. Material for sequencing was blood. The source of these receptors is a woman older than 75 in good health. CDR3s leave out the opening cysteine and the closing phenylalanine or tryptophan. Each record gives: V gene, J gene, CDR3 protein.

TRBV6-1,TRBJ2-6,ASSSDLTGTGANVLT
TRBV6-5,TRBJ2-3,ASSPGQGGSTDTQY
TRBV27,TRBJ2-2,ASSLFARGGAGGELF
TRBV4-1,TRBJ2-3,ASSQAPLAGGQDTQY
TRBV7-8,TRBJ1-1,ASSLLPRGSGLMNTEAF
TRBV6-6,TRBJ1-2,ASSRPVEGQGWYGYT
TRBV3-1,TRBJ2-4,ASSPPGGRGGNIQY
TRBV20-1,TRBJ2-1,SARAEFNNEQF
TRBV5-1,TRBJ2-2,ASSLDRYTGELF
TRBV7-9,TRBJ2-7,ASSLRLAGGVYEQY
TRBV7-9,TRBJ1-1,ASSLKWTRDMTNTEAF
TRBV12-3/TRBV12-4,TRBJ2-1,ASSAPQGSTYNERY
TRBV2,TRBJ2-7,ASAASGSYEQY
TRBV12-3/TRBV12-4,TRBJ1-1,ATEGSGGTEAF
TRBV20-1,TRBJ1-5,SASVFEGNQPQH
TRBV20-1,TRBJ2-1,SAYGTSGNEQF
TRBV7-9,TRBJ1-2,ASSLGGQEAGYGYT
TRBV11-2,TRBJ2-5,ASSSASGGAEETQY
TRBV20-1,TRBJ2-1,SARDTRRPGGSEQF
TRBV18,TRBJ2-2,ASSPRGRFTGELF
TRBV21-1,TRBJ2-7,VSSLNRLYSYEQY
TRBV18,TRBJ1-5,ASSPLGGTGGAYQPQH
TRBV11-2,TRBJ2-1,ASRHPGQNYNEQF
TRBV2,TRBJ2-4,ASSSDRGVPIQY
TRBV10-3,TRBJ1-2,AISGAAGYT
TRBV19,TRBJ1-2,ASNHGTGAFHYGYT
TRBV30,TRBJ2-7,AWSVGAGGSYEQY
TRBV20-1,TRBJ2-5,SANPKGQLQETQY
TRBV7-2,TRBJ2-7,ASSLYFGGGLIFPQY